The next 9 T cell receptor beta chains were all read from a single sample in a study of CD8 T cells in ankylosing spondylitis (dated by TCRdb to 2015 to 2018). Libraries were constructed by 5' RACE. Sequencing was performed on an Illumina HiSeq 2500. In TCRdb, the public reads were trimmed at Q25 with fastp and aligned with MiXCR, with productive beta chains retained. Rows with one shared CDR3 protein collapse into an entry with the most common genes and DNA. The table for this sample lists nearly 350,000 distinct CDR3 sequences; around 15% of them were counted only once. Around 0.99% of the sample rests with the top ten. Sequenced material: blood, either unsorted or a sorted T cell fraction (not recorded which). Receptors were obtained from a male donor with ankylosing spondylitis or in good health (not recorded which).

Ten or more counts support this clonotype. J is TRBJ2-5 and V is TRBV10-3; maybe TRBD2 (5 bases). The CDR3 length is 12 residues. From germline, CDR1 is ENHRY and CDR2 SYGVKD. V was shortened by 5 bases and J by 5 bases, with 9 bases between the two germline ends. CDR3 sequence reads: CAISPGLETQYF. In nucleotides, the CDR3 is TGTGCCATCAGTCCGGGGTTGGAGACCCAGTACTTC.

The chain uses TRBV7-6 and TRBJ2-2, with TRBD2 matching 13 bases. This CDR3 is built from 17 residues. CDR1 SGHVS and CDR2 FNYEAQ come from the germline V gene. The J segment lost 5 bases and the V segment lost 1 base, leaving 4 bases of the junction unmatched. The CDR3 sequence is CASSLGTSGSVTGELFF. The CDR3 region has the DNA TGTGCCAGCAGCTTAGGGACTAGCGGGAGTGTTACCGGGGAGCTGTTTTTT.

The CDR3 protein is CASSVGRGASSTDTQYF. CDR3 nucleotide sequence: TGCGCCAGCAGCGTGGGGCGGGGGGCATCGAGCACAGATACGCAGTATTTT. J is TRBJ2-3 and V is TRBV5-1; TRBD2 matches at 8 bases. CDR1 is SGHRS and CDR2 is YFSETQ in the germline V gene. CDR3 length: 17 amino acids. V was clipped by 4 bases and J by 0 bases; unmatched bases: 10.

The chain carries TRBV5-5 and TRBJ1-1, with D hard to call. Trimming removed 1 base from V and 1 base from J, with 11 bases in between. Per germline, CDR1 SGHKS and CDR2 YYEKEE (reference sequence). The CDR3 runs to 15 residues. In nucleotides, the CDR3 is TGTGCCAGCAGCTTGTATGAAGCCCAGAACACTGAAGCTTTCTTT. Its translation: CASSLYEAQNTEAFF. The full variable domain, rest sourced from reference TRBV5-5 and TRBJ1-1, is DAGVTQSPTHLIKTRGQQVTLRCSPISGHKSVSWYQQVLGQGPQFIFQYYEKEERGRGNFPDRFSARQFPNYSSELNVNALLLGDSALYLCASSLYEAQNTEAFFGQGTRLTVV.

The chain is built from TRBV2 and TRBJ2-3; D is undetermined. Germline-derived CDR1 and CDR2 are SNHLY and FYNNEI. Trimming took off 6 bases at V and 7 bases at J, with 14 bases between the two ends. There are 13 residues in the CDR3. CDR3: CASRAEPGHTQYF. CDR3 DNA: TGTGCCAGCAGGGCGGAGCCCGGGCATACGCAGTATTTT.

This rearrangement joins TRBV2 to TRBJ1-1, with D possibly being TRBD1 (5 bases). Germline lookup yields CDR1 SNHLY and CDR2 FYNNEI. The CDR3 is 13 residues long. V was shortened by 7 bases and J by 4 bases, with 13 bases between the two germline ends. Here the CDR3 reads CASKEGSVTEAFF. The CDR3 DNA follows: TGTGCCAGCAAGGAGGGGAGCGTCACTGAAGCTTTCTTT. Drawing the rest from reference TRBV2 and TRBJ1-1, the complete variable domain is EPEVTQTPSHQVTQMGQEVILRCVPISNHLYFYWYRQILGQKVEFLVSFYNNEISEKSEIFDDQFSVERPDGSNFTLKIRSTKLEDSAMYFCASKEGSVTEAFFGQGTRLTVV.

This clonotype was recorded a few times. The chain joins TRBV10-3 to TRBJ2-1; 9 bases match TRBD2. This CDR3 has 15 residues. Germline CDR1 and CDR2: ENHRY and SYGVKD. V dropped 10 bases and J dropped 2; count of bases not matched to a gene: 9. CDR3 in DNA: TGTGCCACCCGAGGCCTAGCGGGGCCCTACAATGAGCAGTTCTTC. Its protein product is CATRGLAGPYNEQFF.

V gene TRBV2 combines with J gene TRBJ2-3; either TRBD1 or TRBD2 may fit D (5 bases each). V shed 5 bases and J shed 6 bases, with 12 bases lying between them. There are 13 residues in the CDR3. Germline-derived CDR1 and CDR2 are SNHLY and FYNNEI. The DNA of the CDR3 is TGTGCCAGCAGTAGGGGACCACGGGATACGCAGTATTTT. This encodes CASSRGPRDTQYF.

This clonotype was seen repeatedly, ten times or more. The V gene is TRBV10-2, the J gene TRBJ1-2; D not resolved. The CDR3 runs to 13 residues. Germline CDR1 and CDR2: WSHSY and SAAADI. V was clipped by 3 bases and J by 6 bases, with 11 bases between them. CDR3 in DNA: TGCGCCAGCAGTGACCGGCCGAACAATGGCTACACCTTC. It translates to CASSDRPNNGYTF.